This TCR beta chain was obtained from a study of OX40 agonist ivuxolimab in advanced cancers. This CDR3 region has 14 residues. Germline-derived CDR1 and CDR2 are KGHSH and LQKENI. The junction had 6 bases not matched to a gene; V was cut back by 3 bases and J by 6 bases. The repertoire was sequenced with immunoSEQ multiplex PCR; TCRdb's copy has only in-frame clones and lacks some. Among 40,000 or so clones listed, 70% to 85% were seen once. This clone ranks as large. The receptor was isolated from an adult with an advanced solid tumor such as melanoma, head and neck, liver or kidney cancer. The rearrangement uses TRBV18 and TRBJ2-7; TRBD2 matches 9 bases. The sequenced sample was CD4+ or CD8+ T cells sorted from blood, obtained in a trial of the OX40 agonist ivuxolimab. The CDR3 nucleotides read TGTGCCAGCTCACCCCCGGGACTAGCAGCCGAGCAGTACTTC. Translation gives CASSPPGLAAEQYF.